A single sample is the source of the 5 T cell receptor beta chains below, sequenced in a study of somatic mutations in cytotoxic T cells in rheumatoid arthritis. Repertoires were generated with immunoSEQ multiplex PCR, while TCRdb's copy carries only in-frame clones and drops some. This table holds some 14,000 clones, more than 70% found once. The material sequenced was CD8+ T cells sorted from blood. The receptors come from an adult with rheumatoid arthritis.

The rearrangement links TRBV10-3 to TRBJ2-2; no clear D. The CDR3 has 13 amino acids. The germline V and J ends were trimmed by 8 bases and 0 bases, with 7 bases remaining between them. Germline assignment: CDR1 ENHRY and CDR2 SYGVKD. Here the CDR3 reads CAIPTTNTGELFF. The CDR3 nucleotides read TGTGCCATCCCGACGACGAACACCGGGGAGCTGTTTTTT.

The chain employs TRBV27 and TRBJ2-2, with 13 bases identical to TRBD2. J lost 2 bases, V lost 6 bases, and 6 bases had no gene match. Germline CDR1 is MNHEY and CDR2 is SMNVEV (reference sequence). This CDR3 contains 17 residues. The CDR3 loop is CASRELGLAGNTGELFF. Here the CDR3 DNA reads TGTGCCAGCAGGGAACTGGGACTAGCGGGAAACACCGGGGAGCTGTTTTTT.

The chain combines TRBV14 with TRBJ2-7, with 7 bases identical to TRBD1. J was trimmed by 2 bases and V by 3 bases; bases with no gene match: 4. The CDR3 sequence is 14 residues long. Germline-derived CDR1 and CDR2 are SGHDN and FVKESK. CDR3 amino acids: CASSQGQGAYEQYF. DNA for the CDR3: TGTGCCAGCAGCCAGGGGCAGGGGGCCTACGAGCAGTACTTC. Full variable domain (outside the CDR3, taken from reference TRBV14 and TRBJ2-7): EAGVTQFPSHSVIEKGQTVTLRCDPISGHDNLYWYRRVMGKEIKFLLHFVKESKQDESGMPNNRFLAERTGGTYSTLKVQPAELEDSGVYFCASSQGQGAYEQYFGPGTRLTVT.

The rearrangement links TRBV2 to TRBJ1-2, with 7 positions matching TRBD1. This CDR3 region has 15 residues. The V gene end was trimmed by 2 bases and the J gene end by 4 bases; junction bases not matched to a gene: 7. Germline-derived CDR1 and CDR2 are SNHLY and FYNNEI. The CDR3 protein is CASSESPGGFYGYTF. The CDR3 DNA follows: TGTGCCAGCAGTGAAAGTCCAGGGGGATTCTATGGCTACACCTTC.

The chain employs TRBV27 and TRBJ1-2; 7 bases match TRBD1. Trimming removed 5 bases from V and 8 bases from J; junction bases left unmatched: 11. CDR3 size: 14 residues. The V gene's germline CDR1 is MNHEY and CDR2 SMNVEV (reference sequence). CDR3 nucleotides: TGTGCCAGCAGTACATACCGGGACAGAAACGGCTACACCTTC. This gives the protein CASSTYRDRNGYTF.